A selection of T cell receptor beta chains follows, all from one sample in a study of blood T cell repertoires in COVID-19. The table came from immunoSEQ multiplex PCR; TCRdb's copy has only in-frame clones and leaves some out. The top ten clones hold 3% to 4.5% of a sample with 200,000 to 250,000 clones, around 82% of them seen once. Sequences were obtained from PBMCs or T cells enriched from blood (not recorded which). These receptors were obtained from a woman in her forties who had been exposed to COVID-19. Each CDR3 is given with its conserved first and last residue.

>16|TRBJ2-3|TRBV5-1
CASTDGTSGGTDTQYF
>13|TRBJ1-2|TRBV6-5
CASRATANYGYTF
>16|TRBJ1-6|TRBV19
CASSPPGQGNNSPLHF
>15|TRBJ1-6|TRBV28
CASRRTRIYNSPLHF
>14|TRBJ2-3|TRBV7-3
CASSPAGAKDTQYF
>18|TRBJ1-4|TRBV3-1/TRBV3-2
CASSQRTGAGSTNEKLFF
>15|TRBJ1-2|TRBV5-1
CASSLGPGVNYGYTF
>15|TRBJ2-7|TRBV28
CASSFGTWGLYEQYF
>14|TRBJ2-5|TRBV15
CATSRDRVQETQYF
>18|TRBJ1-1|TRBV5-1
CASSFNWGGQGADTEAFF
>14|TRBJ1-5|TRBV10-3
CAIRPGDSNQPQHF
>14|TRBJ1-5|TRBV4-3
CASSHGTGFQPQHF
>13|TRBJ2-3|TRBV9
CASSPLSADTQYF
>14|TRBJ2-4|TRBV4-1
CASSQGDRLGIQYF
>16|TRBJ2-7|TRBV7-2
CASSSVGGGASYEQYF
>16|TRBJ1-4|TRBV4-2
CASSLKPLGGNEKLFF
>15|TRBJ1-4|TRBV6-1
CASRDRGQANEKLFF
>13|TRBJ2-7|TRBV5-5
CASSSRDIYEQYF
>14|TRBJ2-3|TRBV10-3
CAISVNSRTDTQYF
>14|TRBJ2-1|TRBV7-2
CASSLGTWANEQFF
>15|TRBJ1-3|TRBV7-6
CASSSQQGAGNTIYF
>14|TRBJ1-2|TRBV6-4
CASRHTGGLDGYTF
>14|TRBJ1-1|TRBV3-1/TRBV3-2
CASSPRARNTEAFF
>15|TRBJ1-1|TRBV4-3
CASSQEAAGALRAFF
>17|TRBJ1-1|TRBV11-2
CASSSTRGSQGGPEAFF
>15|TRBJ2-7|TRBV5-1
CASSLAGRGENEQYF
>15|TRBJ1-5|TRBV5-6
CASSGQAAGNQPQHF
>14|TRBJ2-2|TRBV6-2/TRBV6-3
CASSRPPGTGELFF
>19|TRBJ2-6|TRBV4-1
CASSQDAQGIGSGANVLTF
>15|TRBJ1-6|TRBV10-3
CAIRGGDGQGSPLHF
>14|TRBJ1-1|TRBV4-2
CASSQDRTECEAFF
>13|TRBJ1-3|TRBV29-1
CSVGQGSGNTIYF
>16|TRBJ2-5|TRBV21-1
CASSNDRGRVRETQYF
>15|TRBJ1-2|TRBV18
CASSPLEGAGYGYTF
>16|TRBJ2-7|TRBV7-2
CASSLEGRGRPYEQYF
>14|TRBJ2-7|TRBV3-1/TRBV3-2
CASSSDKNFYEQYF
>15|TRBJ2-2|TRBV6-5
CASSLQGTNTGELFF
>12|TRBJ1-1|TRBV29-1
CSVEQGGTEAFF
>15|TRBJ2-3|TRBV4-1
CASSLAGGTTDTQYF
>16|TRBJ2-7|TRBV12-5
CASGLVVGLASYEQYF
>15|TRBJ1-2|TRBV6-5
CASSPGTGRNYGYTF
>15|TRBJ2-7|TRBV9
CASSVELGDTYEQYF
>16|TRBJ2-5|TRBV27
CASSLLTGSPRETQYF
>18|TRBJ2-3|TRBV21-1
CASSKDGTGALLTDTQYF
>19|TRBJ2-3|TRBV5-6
CASSQEGRGRSRSADTQYF